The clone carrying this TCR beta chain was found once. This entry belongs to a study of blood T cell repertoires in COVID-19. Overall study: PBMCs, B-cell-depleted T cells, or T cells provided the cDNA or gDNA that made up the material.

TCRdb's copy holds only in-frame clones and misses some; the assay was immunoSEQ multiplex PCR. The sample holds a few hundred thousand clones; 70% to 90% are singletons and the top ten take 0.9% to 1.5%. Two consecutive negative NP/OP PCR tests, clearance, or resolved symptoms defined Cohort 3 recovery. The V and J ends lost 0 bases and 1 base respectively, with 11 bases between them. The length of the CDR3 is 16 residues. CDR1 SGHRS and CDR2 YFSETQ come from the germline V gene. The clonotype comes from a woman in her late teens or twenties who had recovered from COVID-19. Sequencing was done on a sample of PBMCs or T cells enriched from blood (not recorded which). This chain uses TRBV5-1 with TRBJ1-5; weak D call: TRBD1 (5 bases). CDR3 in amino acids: CASSLVAGSSNQPQHF. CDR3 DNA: TGCGCCAGCAGCTTGGTTGCAGGGTCGAGCAATCAGCCCCAGCATTTT. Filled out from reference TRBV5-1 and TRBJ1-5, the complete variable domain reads KAGVTQTPRYLIKTRGQQVTLSCSPISGHRSVSWYQQTPGQGLQFLFEYFSETQRNKGNFPGRFSGRQFSNSRSEMNVSTLELGDSALYLCASSLVAGSSNQPQHFGDGTRLSIL.